Below are 32 T cell receptor beta chains sequenced from a single sample in a study of beta chain features in type 1 diabetes. Expressed TCRB transcripts got sequenced, as all isolated RNA was reverse transcribed. This table comes from immunoSEQ multiplex PCR, and its TCRdb copy is limited to in-frame clones, with some not included. The table records 850,000 to 900,000 clones, roughly 17% of them present only once. Sequencing input: naive CD4+ T cells from blood. The receptors were sampled from a woman aged 18-29 years in good health.

This clone has a handful of counts. The rearrangement links TRBV6-5 to TRBJ1-5; no reliable D call. Germline CDR1 and CDR2: MNHEY and SVGAGI. CDR3 size: 14 residues. V was pared by 5 bases and J by 5 bases, with 13 bases between. In DNA form, the CDR3 reads TGTGCCAGCAGTGAGGGAGGGCGGGATCAGCCCCAGCATTTT. Translation gives CASSEGGRDQPQHF.

This clone was observed a handful of times. The genes are TRBV29-1 and TRBJ2-4, with TRBD1 matching 8 bases. Trimming cost V 4 bases and J 0 bases; bases outside gene matches: 2. In germline, CDR1 is SQVTM, CDR2 ANQGSEA. This CDR3 has 14 residues. The CDR3 loop is CSVGGTGAKNIQYF. CDR3 bases: TGCAGCGTTGGTGGGACAGGAGCCAAAAACATTCAGTACTTC.

This clone came up a few times. V and J are TRBV19 and TRBJ1-3, with D unresolved. Germline V gives CDR1 LNHDA, CDR2 SQIVND (reference sequence). This CDR3 is 15 amino acids long. The ends were cut back, 4 bases at V and 2 bases at J, with 12 bases in the middle. CDR3 in amino acids: CASSTTVSAGNTIYF. In nucleotides, the CDR3 is TGTGCCAGTAGTACCACAGTTAGTGCTGGAAACACCATATATTTT.

This chain links TRBV10-3 with TRBJ2-1; no clear D gene. CDR1 is ENHRY and CDR2 is SYGVKD in the germline V gene. The CDR3 sequence is 12 residues long. V lost 10 bases to trimming and J lost 7 bases, with 14 bases between them. Written as DNA, the CDR3 is TGTGCCACTGGTCCGGCCCAAAATGAGCAGTTCTTC. It specifies CATGPAQNEQFF.

This clone showed up just a few times. The rearrangement joins TRBV28 to TRBJ1-2; perhaps TRBD1 as D (6 bases). Germline CDR1 MDHEN, CDR2 SYDVKM. The CDR3 loop spans 14 amino acids. V lost 2 bases and J lost 4, with 11 bases in between. CDR3 in DNA: TGTGCCAGCAGTTTAACACAGGGTAGCTATGGCTACACCTTC. Protein product: CASSLTQGSYGYTF.

This clone was counted only a few times. The V call is TRBV5-6, the J call TRBJ2-7; no definite D call. V lost 4 bases to trimming and J lost 0 bases, with 11 bases between them. The CDR3 is 14 residues long. Per germline, CDR1 SGHDT and CDR2 YYEEEE. This chain's CDR3 is CASSLYSPSYEQYF. CDR3 DNA: TGTGCCAGCAGCCTCTACTCTCCCTCCTACGAGCAGTACTTC.

The sample holds many counts of this clone. This chain uses TRBV10-3 with TRBJ2-6; no clear D gene. This CDR3 spans 13 amino acids. Germline CDR1 and CDR2: ENHRY and SYGVKD. Trimming pared 4 bases from V and 3 bases from J, leaving 4 bases between. CDR3 sequence: CAISAVGANVLTF. DNA of the CDR3: TGTGCCATCAGTGCCGTTGGGGCCAACGTCCTGACTTTC.

Concerning this clone itself: Other DNA sequences in this specimen translate into the identical CDR3. Here the CDR3 reads CASSLNGGSLETQYF. CDR3 DNA sequence: TGTGCCAGCAGCTTAAATGGCGGGAGTTTAGAGACCCAGTACTTC. The rearrangement links TRBV7-2 to TRBJ2-5, with TRBD2 matching 7 bases. The CDR3 runs to 15 residues. With 2 bases clipped from V and 4 bases from J, the junction kept 7 bases outside the gene matches. CDR1 and CDR2 (germline): SGHTA, FQGNSA.

V and J are TRBV19 and TRBJ1-1; D possibly corresponds to TRBD1 (5 bases). The CDR3 extends over 13 amino acids. Trimming pared 7 bases from V and 4 bases from J, leaving 13 bases between. Germline assignment: CDR1 LNHDA and CDR2 SQIVND (reference sequence). This CDR3 is CASKGRTFTEAFF. CDR3 sequence (DNA): TGTGCCAGTAAAGGCAGGACATTCACTGAAGCTTTCTTT.

V is TRBV5-1 and J is TRBJ2-1, with 10 positions matching TRBD2. This CDR3 comprises 13 residues. J gave up 9 bases and V 6 bases, and 6 bases lay outside the gene matches. The germline V gene encodes CDR1 SGHRS and CDR2 YFSETQ. CDR3 protein: CASKQREGAEQFF. DNA of the CDR3: TGCGCCAGCAAACAGCGGGAGGGCGCTGAGCAGTTCTTC.

The J gene is TRBJ1-5, the V gene TRBV4-2, with D perhaps TRBD1 (5 bases). Germline V gene data show CDR1 as LGHNA and CDR2 as YNFKEQ. CDR3 length: 15 residues. Trimming pared 2 bases from V and 5 bases from J, leaving 13 bases between. The CDR3 sequence: CASSQFGTADQPQHF. The CDR3 DNA follows: TGTGCCAGCAGCCAATTCGGGACTGCCGATCAGCCCCAGCATTTT.

The chain carries TRBV28 and TRBJ2-2, with TRBD1 as a possible D gene (6 bases). Trimming removed 8 bases at V and 3 bases at J, with 16 bases between. From germline, CDR1 is MDHEN and CDR2 SYDVKM. This CDR3 is 15 amino acids long. The CDR3: CASVWSRGDTGELFF. CDR3 bases: TGTGCCAGCGTATGGAGCAGGGGTGACACCGGGGAGCTGTTTTTT.

At least ten counts were recorded for this clone. The chain couples TRBV21-1 to TRBJ2-4; no DNA check was done on the table's D call, TRBD1. TRBV21-1 has pseudogene status. The CDR3 sequence is 13 residues long. The CDR3 region has the DNA TGTGCCAGCAGCATTGAGGATAGGGACAGGGAGGACTTC. It is translated as CASSIEDRDREDF.

CDR3 sequence reads: CASSFTIEYTEAFF. The CDR3 nucleotides are TGTGCCAGCAGCTTCACAATTGAGTACACTGAAGCTTTCTTT. The J gene is TRBJ1-1, the V gene TRBV7-3; D uncertain. The CDR3 sequence is 14 residues long. Germline V gene sequence: CDR1 SGHTA, CDR2 FQGTGA. The V and J ends lost 3 bases and 3 bases respectively, with 11 bases between them.

There are a few counts of this clone. The chain is built from TRBV7-3 and TRBJ2-5; 8 nucleotides agree with TRBD2. With V trimmed by 5 bases and J by 0 bases, 5 bases remained unmatched. The CDR3 loop spans 15 amino acids. The V gene's germline CDR1 is SGHTA and CDR2 FQGTGA. CDR3 bases: TGTGCCAGCAGCACCCAGACTAGCGACCAAGAGACCCAGTACTTC. Residues: CASSTQTSDQETQYF.

This clone was counted a few times. The rearrangement uses TRBV2 and TRBJ2-5; D gene uncertain. CDR3 length: 11 residues. V lost 7 bases and J 1 base, leaving 4 bases between the germline ends. The V gene's germline CDR1 is SNHLY and CDR2 FYNNEI. The chain's CDR3 is CASKAQETQYF. The CDR3 nucleotides are TGTGCCAGCAAGGCCCAAGAGACCCAGTACTTC.

This chain connects TRBV11-1 to TRBJ2-5; perhaps D is TRBD1 or TRBD2 (5 bases each). Germline V gene data show CDR1 as SGHAT and CDR2 as FQDESV (reference sequence). The germline V and J ends were trimmed by 0 bases and 2 bases, with 13 bases remaining between them. This CDR3 is built from 16 residues. The CDR3 nucleotides read TGTGCCAGCAGCTTAGCGTTTTCGAGGGGTCAAGAGACCCAGTACTTC. Its translation is CASSLAFSRGQETQYF.

The rearrangement uses TRBV7-6 and TRBJ2-3; D gene uncertain. The germline CDR1 and CDR2 sequences are SGHVS and FNYEAQ. The CDR3 covers 16 residues. Trimming removed 3 bases from V and 2 bases from J, with 15 bases in between. Here the CDR3 DNA reads TGTGCCAGCAGCTTGAACGGTGCGACCGCCACAGATACGCAGTATTTT. Translated, it gives CASSLNGATATDTQYF.

The chain is built from TRBV10-3 and TRBJ1-4, with a tentative D call TRBD1 (6 bases). Trimming removed 5 bases at V and 8 bases at J, with 18 bases between. In germline, CDR1 is ENHRY, CDR2 SYGVKD. The CDR3 is 15 residues long. The CDR3 loop reads CAISKGGGRAEKLFF. The DNA of the CDR3 is TGTGCCATCAGTAAGGGAGGGGGGCGCGCAGAAAAACTGTTTTTT.

There are a few counts of this clone. Within the sample, other DNA sequences also encode this same CDR3. This sequence joins TRBV6-5 and TRBJ2-7; TRBD1 might be the D (6 bases). The germline V and J ends were trimmed by 5 bases and 4 bases, with 6 bases remaining between them. Germline CDR1 is MNHEY and CDR2 is SVGAGI. The CDR3 runs to 11 residues. The CDR3 nucleotides are TGTGCCAGCAGTGACAGGTACGAGCAGTACTTC. Amino acids: CASSDRYEQYF.

This clone turned up a few times. The rearrangement links TRBV7-2 to TRBJ1-5, with D maybe TRBD1 (6 bases). Trimming took 5 bases from V and 7 from J, leaving 12 bases between them. The CDR3 has 13 amino acids. Germline CDR1 SGHTA, CDR2 FQGNSA. In nucleotides, the CDR3 is TGTGCCAGCAGCCTGACAGGTTCGCAGCCCCAGCATTTT. Encoded protein: CASSLTGSQPQHF. The complete variable domain, with remaining parts taken from reference TRBV7-2 and TRBJ1-5, reads GAGVSQSPSNKVTEKGKDVELRCDPISGHTALYWYRQSLGQGLEFLIYFQGNSAPDKSGLPSDRFSAERTGGSVSTLTIQRTQQEDSAVYLCASSLTGSQPQHFGDGTRLSIL.

This chain connects TRBV18 to TRBJ1-5; 7 positions agree with TRBD1. CDR1 is KGHSH, CDR2 LQKENI, per germline. The CDR3 has 15 amino acids. The J segment lost 1 base and the V segment lost 5 bases, leaving 5 bases of the junction unmatched. CDR3 sequence reads: CASSVGQISNQPQHF. The CDR3 region has the DNA TGTGCCAGCTCAGTGGGACAGATAAGCAATCAGCCCCAGCATTTT. Variable domain in full (rest from reference TRBV18 and TRBJ1-5): NAGVMQNPRHLVRRRGQEARLRCSPMKGHSHVYWYRQLPEEGLKFMVYLQKENIIDESGMPKERFSAEFPKEGPSILRIQQVVRGDSAAYFCASSVGQISNQPQHFGDGTRLSIL.

This clone has a handful of counts. The rearrangement uses TRBV6-5 and TRBJ2-1; D is unclear. The CDR3 is 15 amino acids. Looked up from germline, CDR1 is MNHEY and CDR2 is SVGAGI. V shed 6 bases and J shed 5 bases, with 17 bases lying between them. The CDR3 DNA follows: TGTGCCAGCAGCTCCACGGAGTTAGGGAACAATGAGCAGTTCTTC. This gives the protein CASSSTELGNNEQFF.

This chain links TRBV5-8 with TRBJ2-2, with D possibly being TRBD1 (5 bases). Trimming stripped 0 bases from V and 4 bases from J, with 13 bases between. Germline CDR1 SGHTS, CDR2 YDEGEE. The CDR3 runs to 16 residues. The CDR3 region has the DNA TGTGCCAGCAGCTTGGCCAGGGCCTCAGGCACCGGGGAGCTGTTTTTT. It codes for CASSLARASGTGELFF.

V gene TRBV14 combines with J gene TRBJ1-4; D may be TRBD1 (5 bases). V lost 4 bases and J 8 bases, leaving 8 bases between the germline ends. The germline V gene has CDR1 SGHDN and CDR2 FVKESK. This CDR3 is 12 amino acids long. CDR3 DNA sequence: TGTGCCAGCAGCCGGTCAGGGGAAAAACTGTTTTTT. Amino acids: CASSRSGEKLFF. Based on the CDR3 plus reference TRBV14 and TRBJ1-4, the full variable domain is EAGVTQFPSHSVIEKGQTVTLRCDPISGHDNLYWYRRVMGKEIKFLLHFVKESKQDESGMPNNRFLAERTGGTYSTLKVQPAELEDSGVYFCASSRSGEKLFFGSGTQLSVL.

This clone was detected a few times. This rearrangement joins TRBV7-6 to TRBJ2-7; 14 bases are shared with TRBD2. CDR3 size: 15 residues. V lost 4 bases to trimming and J lost 4 bases; unmatched junction nucleotides: 3. Germline V gene lookup returns CDR1 SGHVS and CDR2 FNYEAQ. The CDR3 protein is CASSSGLAGVYEQYF. The CDR3 region has the DNA TGTGCCAGCAGCTCGGGACTAGCGGGAGTATACGAGCAGTACTTC.

The chain couples TRBV5-1 to TRBJ2-6; a possible D gene is TRBD1 (6 bases). The germline V and J ends were trimmed by 0 bases and 2 bases, with 9 bases remaining between them. CDR3 length: 16 residues. Germline V CDR1 and CDR2: SGHRS, YFSETQ. The CDR3 here is CASSLEAGAGANVLTF. The CDR3 region has the DNA TGCGCCAGCAGCTTGGAGGCAGGGGCTGGGGCCAACGTCCTGACTTTC.

The chain carries TRBV11-2 and TRBJ2-4, with no clear D. CDR1 is SGHAT and CDR2 is FQNNGV in the germline V gene. CDR3 size: 14 residues. The V gene lost 1 base and the J gene lost 5 bases, with 9 bases spanning the gap. The CDR3 DNA sequence: TGTGCCAGCAGCTTAGGGGCTTGGGAAAACATTCAGTACTTC. It is translated as CASSLGAWENIQYF.

V is TRBV7-2 and J is TRBJ1-2; 8 positions match TRBD1. Germline V gene lookup returns CDR1 SGHTA and CDR2 FQGNSA. This CDR3 has 14 amino acids. Unmatched junction bases numbered 9, after V lost 4 bases and J lost 8 bases. CDR3 protein: CASSSVGQGRGYTF. CDR3 DNA: TGTGCCAGCAGCTCCGTAGGACAGGGAAGAGGCTACACCTTC.

This chain uses TRBV18 with TRBJ2-7; 9 nucleotides match TRBD1. J gave up 7 bases and V 3 bases, and 16 bases lay outside the gene matches. Germline CDR1 KGHSH, CDR2 LQKENI. The CDR3 extends over 17 amino acids. As DNA, the CDR3 is TGTGCCAGCTCACCCCCGGGAGCGACAGGGGGTACAAGTGAGCAGTACTTC. It translates to CASSPPGATGGTSEQYF.

CDR3 amino acids: CASSIIAGLYEQYF. In DNA form, the CDR3 reads TGTGCCAGCAGTATAATAGCGGGGCTCTACGAGCAGTACTTC. The chain carries TRBV7-2 and TRBJ2-7; the match to TRBD2 covers 8 bases. CDR1 and CDR2 from the germline V gene are SGHTA and FQGNSA. Trimming took 6 bases from V and 3 from J; bases not matched to a gene: 7. The CDR3 loop spans 14 amino acids.

This clone was picked up a small number of times. The genes are TRBV19 and TRBJ2-7, with D uncertain. V lost 3 bases and J 4 bases, leaving 13 bases between the germline ends. The CDR3 has 14 amino acids. CDR1 is LNHDA and CDR2 is SQIVND in the germline V gene (reference sequence). This CDR3 is CASSMGRGPYEQYF. The CDR3 DNA is TGTGCCAGTAGTATGGGAAGAGGCCCGTACGAGCAGTACTTC.